A selection of T cell receptor beta chains follows, all from one sample in a study of blood T cell repertoires in COVID-19. TCRdb keeps only in-frame clones here, not all; method: immunoSEQ multiplex PCR. The data contain 350,000 or so clones, roughly 88% of them singletons. Sequenced: peripheral blood. These receptors were obtained from a woman aged 30 to 39 with COVID-19, enrolled during active disease. The CDR3 runs from the conserved cysteine through the conserved F or W. D genes are given only for firm matches. Only some rows state a clone size, as once, few, many or a class for expanded clones.

V	length	size	J	D	DNA	CDR3
TRBV28	14	NA	TRBJ1-6	NA	TGTGCCAGCACCCCCGGACAAGCAAATTCACCCCTCCACTTT	CASTPGQANSPLHF
TRBV5-1	15	NA	TRBJ2-5	NA	TGCGCCAGCAGCTTGGGAACAACTGGGGCGGAGACCCAGTACTTC	CASSLGTTGAETQYF
TRBV6-5	15	NA	TRBJ1-1	TRBD1	TGTGCCAGCAGTTCTTCAAGGGACAGCCATCAAAGGGCTTTCTTT	CASSSSRDSHQRAFF
TRBV7-2	13	NA	TRBJ2-5	NA	TGTGCCAGCAGCCACGACAGCCAAGAGACCCAGTACTTC	CASSHDSQETQYF
TRBV9	14	NA	TRBJ1-5	NA	TGTGCCAGCAGCAACTGGGGAGGGACGCAGCCCCAGCATTTT	CASSNWGGTQPQHF
TRBV27	14	NA	TRBJ2-7	NA	TGTGCCAGCAGTACCAAGACAGGCTCCTACGAGCAGTACTTC	CASSTKTGSYEQYF
TRBV6-2/TRBV6-3	14	NA	TRBJ2-2	TRBD2	TGTGCCAGCAGCCCTAGCGGGGGGACCGGGGAGCTGTTTTTT	CASSPSGGTGELFF
TRBV6-1	13	few	TRBJ1-5	NA	TGTGCCAGCAGTGACAGGGTGAGGCAGCCCCAGCATTTT	CASSDRVRQPQHF
TRBV7-2	14	many	TRBJ2-7	NA	TGTGCCAGCAGACCAAGCCCTGGGGGCTCCGAGCAGTACTTC	CASRPSPGGSEQYF
TRBV30	12	NA	TRBJ2-2	NA	TGTGCCTGGGGCAGAAACACCGGGGAGCTGTTTTTT	CAWGRNTGELFF
TRBV28	13	NA	TRBJ1-4	NA	TGTGCCACCAAGGACAGATCCGGTGAAAAACTGTTTTTT	CATKDRSGEKLFF
TRBV15	16	NA	TRBJ1-6	TRBD1	TGTGCCACCAGCAGAGATCTACCAGGGGGTGGGTCACCCCTCCACTTT	CATSRDLPGGGSPLHF